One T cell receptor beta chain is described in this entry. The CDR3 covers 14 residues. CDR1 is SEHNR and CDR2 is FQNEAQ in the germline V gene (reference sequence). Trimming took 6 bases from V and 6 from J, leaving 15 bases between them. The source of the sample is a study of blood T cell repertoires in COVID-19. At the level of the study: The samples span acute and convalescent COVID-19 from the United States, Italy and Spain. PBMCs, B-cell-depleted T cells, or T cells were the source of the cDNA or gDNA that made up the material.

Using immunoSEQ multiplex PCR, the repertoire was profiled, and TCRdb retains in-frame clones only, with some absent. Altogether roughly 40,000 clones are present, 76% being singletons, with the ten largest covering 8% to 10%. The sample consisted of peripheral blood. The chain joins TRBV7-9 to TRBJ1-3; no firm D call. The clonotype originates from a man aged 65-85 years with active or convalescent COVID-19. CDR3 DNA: TGTGCCAGCAGAGCGTTCGACGGGAAAAACACCATATATTTT. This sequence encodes CASRAFDGKNTIYF. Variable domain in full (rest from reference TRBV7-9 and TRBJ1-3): DTGVSQNPRHKITKRGQNVTFRCDPISEHNRLYWYRQTLGQGPEFLTYFQNEAQLEKSRLLSDRFSAERPKGSFSTLEIQRTEQGDSAMYLCASRAFDGKNTIYFGEGSWLTVV.